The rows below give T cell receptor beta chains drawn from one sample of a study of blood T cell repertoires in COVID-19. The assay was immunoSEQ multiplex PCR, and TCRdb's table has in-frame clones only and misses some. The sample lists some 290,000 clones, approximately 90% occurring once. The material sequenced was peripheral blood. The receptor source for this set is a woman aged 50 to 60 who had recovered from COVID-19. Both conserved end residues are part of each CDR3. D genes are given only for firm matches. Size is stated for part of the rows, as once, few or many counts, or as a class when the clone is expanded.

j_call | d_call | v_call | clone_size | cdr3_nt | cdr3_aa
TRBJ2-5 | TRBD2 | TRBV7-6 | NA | TGTGCCAGCAGCGGTCGTCTAGCGGGAGTTTTTGAGGAGACCCAGTACTTC | CASSGRLAGVFEETQYF
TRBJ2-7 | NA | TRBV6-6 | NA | TGTGCCAGCGGGCAGGAACGCTACGAGCAGTACTTC | CASGQERYEQYF
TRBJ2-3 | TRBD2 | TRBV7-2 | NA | TGTGCCAGCAGACCTAGCGGCGCTAGCACAGATACGCAGTATTTT | CASRPSGASTDTQYF
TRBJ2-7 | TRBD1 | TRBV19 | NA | TGTGCCAGTGCTAGGACAGGGACGAACTACGAGCAGTACTTC | CASARTGTNYEQYF
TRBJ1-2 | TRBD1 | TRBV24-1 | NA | TGTGCCACCAGTGAGCCGGGACAGGGGAGAGGCTACACCTTC | CATSEPGQGRGYTF
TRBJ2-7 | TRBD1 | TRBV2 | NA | TGTGCCAGTACAGGGGGCCTAACCTACGAGCAGTACTTC | CASTGGLTYEQYF
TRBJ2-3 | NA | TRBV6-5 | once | TGTGCCAGCAGTTACTCCCACACAGATACGCAGTATTTT | CASSYSHTDTQYF
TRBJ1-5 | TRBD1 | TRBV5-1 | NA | TGCGCCAGCAGCTTGGCACCGGGACAGGGGGCGCGGGAGCCCCAGCATTTT | CASSLAPGQGAREPQHF
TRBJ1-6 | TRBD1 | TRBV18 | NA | TGTGCCAGCTCACGGGACAGCTATAATTCACCCCTCCACTTT | CASSRDSYNSPLHF
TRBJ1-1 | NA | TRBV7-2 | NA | TGTGCCAGCAGCTTTACCACAGTGGGGAGGACTGAAGCTTTCTTT | CASSFTTVGRTEAFF
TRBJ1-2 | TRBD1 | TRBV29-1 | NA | TGCAGCGTTGCAGGGGGTCCTAACTATGGCTACACCTTC | CSVAGGPNYGYTF
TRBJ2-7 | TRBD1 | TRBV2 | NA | TGTGCCAGCAGTGATCCTGACAGGGCTGCCTACGAGCAGTACTTC | CASSDPDRAAYEQYF
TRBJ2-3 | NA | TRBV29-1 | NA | TGCAGCGTGAACAGGGTCGGAGATACGCAGTATTTT | CSVNRVGDTQYF
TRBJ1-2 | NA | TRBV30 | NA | TGTGCCTGGAGCCGTGGGGGGTCGGGTGGCTACACCTTC | CAWSRGGSGGYTF
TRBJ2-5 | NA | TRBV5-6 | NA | TGTGCCAGCAGCTTGGCCGGGACAACGACGAGGTACCAAGAGACCCAGTACTTC | CASSLAGTTTRYQETQYF
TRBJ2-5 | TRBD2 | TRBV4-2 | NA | TGTGCCAGCAGCCAAGGTAGCGGGAAAGAGACCCAGTACTTC | CASSQGSGKETQYF
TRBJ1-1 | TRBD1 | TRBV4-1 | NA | TGCGCCAGCAGCCCCGTCGGACAGGGCAACACTGAAGCTTTCTTT | CASSPVGQGNTEAFF
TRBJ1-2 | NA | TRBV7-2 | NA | TGTGCCAGCAGCGCCCAGGGTCTGGGCTACACCTTC | CASSAQGLGYTF
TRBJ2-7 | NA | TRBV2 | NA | TGTGCCAGGGATTCCTATCAGGGTTCCTACGAGCAGTACTTC | CARDSYQGSYEQYF
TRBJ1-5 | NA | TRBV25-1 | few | TGTGCCAGCAGTGAATCCAGGACAGATAGCAATCAGCCCCAGCATTTT | CASSESRTDSNQPQHF
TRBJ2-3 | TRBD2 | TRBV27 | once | TGTGCCAGCAGTACGCCTAGCGGGGGGACAGATACGCAGTATTTT | CASSTPSGGTDTQYF
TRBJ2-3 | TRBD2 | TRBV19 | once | TGTGCCACCTCAGGAGAGACTAGCCCCACAGATACGCAGTATTTT | CATSGETSPTDTQYF
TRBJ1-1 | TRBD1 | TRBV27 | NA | TGTGCCAGCAGTTCCGGACAGGTCTACACTGAAGCTTTCTTT | CASSSGQVYTEAFF
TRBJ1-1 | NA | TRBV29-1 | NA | TGCAGCGTTACTCAGGGCCTCAATACTGAAGCTTTCTTT | CSVTQGLNTEAFF
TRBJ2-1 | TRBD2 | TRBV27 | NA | TGTGCCAGCAGACGTAGCGGGAGGGCCAGGAATGAGCAGTTCTTC | CASRRSGRARNEQFF
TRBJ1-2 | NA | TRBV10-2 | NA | TGCGCCAGCAGTGAGTTTAGCGGCTACACCTTC | CASSEFSGYTF
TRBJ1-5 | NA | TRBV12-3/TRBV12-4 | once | TGTGCCAGCAGTAAGGGGTTTCAGCCCCAGCATTTT | CASSKGFQPQHF
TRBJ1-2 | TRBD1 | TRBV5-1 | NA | TGCGCCAGCAGCTATGGACAGGGGACGAGCTACACCTTC | CASSYGQGTSYTF
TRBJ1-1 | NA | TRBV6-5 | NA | TGTGCCAGCACCACAGGGCGGAAATCGAACACTGAAGCTTTCTTT | CASTTGRKSNTEAFF
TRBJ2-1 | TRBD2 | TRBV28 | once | TGTGCCAGCAGATCTAGCGGGAGAGGGGGTGAGCAGTTCTTC | CASRSSGRGGEQFF
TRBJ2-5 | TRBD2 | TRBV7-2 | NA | TGTGCCAGCAGCCTCGGTAGCGGGGGGTCCCAAGAGACCCAGTACTTC | CASSLGSGGSQETQYF
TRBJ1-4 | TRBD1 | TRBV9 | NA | TGTGCCAGCAGCTACGCCGGGACAGGGGGCGAAAAACTGTTTTTT | CASSYAGTGGEKLFF
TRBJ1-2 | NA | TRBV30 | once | TGTGCCTGGAGGGGACAACCACCTCGGAGCTACACCTTC | CAWRGQPPRSYTF
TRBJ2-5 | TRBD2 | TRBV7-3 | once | TGTGCCAGCAGCTCCCTCGGACGGGGGGAAGAGACCCAGTACTTC | CASSSLGRGEETQYF
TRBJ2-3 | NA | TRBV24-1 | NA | TGTGCCACCAGTGATCCTAGCAGGACTACAGATACGCAGTATTTT | CATSDPSRTTDTQYF
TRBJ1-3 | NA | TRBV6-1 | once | TGTGCCAGCAGTGAAAGTAGCCGAAACACCATATATTTT | CASSESSRNTIYF
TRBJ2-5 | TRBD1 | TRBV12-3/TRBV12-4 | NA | TGTGCCAGCAGAAGGACAGGGATAGAGACCCAGTACTTC | CASRRTGIETQYF
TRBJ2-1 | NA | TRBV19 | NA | TGTGCCAGTTCCTCCCCAGGGTCCCCCTACAATGAGCAGTTCTTC | CASSSPGSPYNEQFF
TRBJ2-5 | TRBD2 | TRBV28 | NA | TGTGCCAGCAAGCCTAGCGGCCCCAGTGAGACCCAGTACTTC | CASKPSGPSETQYF
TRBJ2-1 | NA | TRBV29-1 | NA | TGCAGCGTTGAAGCCCGACTCCGCTATGAGCAGTTCTTC | CSVEARLRYEQFF
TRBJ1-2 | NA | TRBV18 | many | TGTGCCAGCTCCACTACACTCTTGGCTGGCTACACCTTC | CASSTTLLAGYTF
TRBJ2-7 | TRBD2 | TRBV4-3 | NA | TGCGCCAGCAGCCAAAGCCGTAGCGGGAGGGAGGCTAGGTACTTC | CASSQSRSGREARYF
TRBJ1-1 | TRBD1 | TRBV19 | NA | TGTGCCAGTAGTCCGGGACAGGGGCGAATCCCGAACACTGAAGCTTTCTTT | CASSPGQGRIPNTEAFF
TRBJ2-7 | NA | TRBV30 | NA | TGTGCCTGGATTTCTGGGGCGTATGAGCAGTACTTC | CAWISGAYEQYF
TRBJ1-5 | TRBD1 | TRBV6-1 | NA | TGTGCCAGCAGTGCCGGGACAGGGGTGAACAATCAGCCCCAGCATTTT | CASSAGTGVNNQPQHF
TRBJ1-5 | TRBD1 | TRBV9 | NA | TGTGCCAGCGGACAGGGAGGAAATCAGCCCCAGCATTTT | CASGQGGNQPQHF
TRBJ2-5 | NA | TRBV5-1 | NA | TGCGCCAGCAGCTTGGGGGCTCCAGGGCAAGAGACCCAGTACTTC | CASSLGAPGQETQYF
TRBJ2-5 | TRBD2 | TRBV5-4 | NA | TGTGCCAGCAGCTTGGGGCGGGAGACCCAGCACTTC | CASSLGRETQHF
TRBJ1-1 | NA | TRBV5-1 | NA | TGCGCCAGCAGGGCAGGATCCTCGAACACTGAAGCTTTCTTT | CASRAGSSNTEAFF
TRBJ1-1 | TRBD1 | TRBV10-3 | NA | TGTGCCATAAGGGGACAGGGAAACACTGAAGCTTTCTTT | CAIRGQGNTEAFF